This T cell receptor (beta chain) appears in the sequencing data of a study of T cells in Graves' hyperthyroidism and ophthalmopathy. General study findings and limits: Ophthalmopathy and stable hyperthyroidism were told apart by a 13 V-J model.

CDR1 and CDR2 from the germline V gene are DFQATT and SNEGSKA (reference sequence). The V and J ends lost 6 bases and 7 bases respectively, with 16 bases between them. The CDR3 loop spans 13 amino acids. Stable Graves' hyperthyroidism denoted no ophthalmopathy progression over 18 months. Out of approximately 10 ml of fresh peripheral blood came the PBMCs. Comment on this clonotype: Its specificity is not known.

Amplified TCR beta CDR3 regions derived from RNA transcripts. The HTBI primer set served for first-round RT-PCR of the TCR CDR3. TCRdb redid the calling of the multiplex PCR reads with MiXCR, one entry per CDR3 protein. Of some 460,000 distinct CDR3 sequences listed, more than 15% are singletons. The receptor was derived from a woman younger than 30 with Graves' hyperthyroidism. The chain combines TRBV20-1 with TRBJ1-3; no definite D call. Input material: blood. This CDR3 reads CSAYDRRSNTIYF. The CDR3 DNA reads TGCAGTGCCTACGATCGGAGGTCGAACACCATATATTTT.